These T cell receptor beta chains were read from a single sample in a study of vaccination and CD4 T cells after COVID-19. Their antigens remain unidentified. From the PCR reads, TCRdb called clonotypes with MiXCR, one entry per CDR3 protein. This table has some 17,000 distinct CDR3 sequences, roughly 59% appearing once. This specimen was CD4+ T cells from blood, cultured in vitro, taken after SARS-CoV-2 vaccination. These receptors were collected from a human donor who had recovered from COVID-19. Both conserved end residues are part of each CDR3. Each record gives: J gene, clone size, V gene, D gene, CDR3 DNA, CDR3 protein. The D gene is left open where the match is weak. Size values are once, few and many counts, or a class for expanded clones, and some rows have none.

>TRBJ1-6|-|TRBV20-1|-
TGCAGTGCTAGGTACAGGGAGTCCTATAATTCACCCCTCCACTTT
CSARYRESYNSPLHF
>TRBJ1-1|once|TRBV27|-
TGTGCCAGCAGTCCCCGGCAGAACACTGAAGCTTTCTTT
CASSPRQNTEAFF
>TRBJ2-3|few|TRBV7-2|-
TGTGCCAGCAGCTTAGAAGTTCACAGCACAGATACGCAGTATTTT
CASSLEVHSTDTQYF
>TRBJ1-1|-|TRBV6-5|-
TGTGCCAGCAGTTACACTGAAGCTTCCTTT
CASSYTEASF
>TRBJ1-1|few|TRBV7-9|-
TGTGCCAGCAGCTTAGAACAGAACACTGAAGCTTTCTTT
CASSLEQNTEAFF
>TRBJ1-1|-|TRBV25-1|-
TGTGCCAGCAGTGAATTAAGGGATCCCGTCCGGGCTTTCTTT
CASSELRDPVRAFF
>TRBJ1-1|few|TRBV20-1|-
TGCAGTGTCGTCATCAGTGGGGTTGCGGGTGAAGCTTTCTTT
CSVVISGVAGEAFF
>TRBJ1-2|few|TRBV7-2|-
TGTGCCAGCAGCTTCAGCAGGGGTGGCTACACCTTC
CASSFSRGGYTF
>TRBJ2-5|-|TRBV7-9|-
TGTGCCAGCAGTTTTAGATCCCAGGACAATGCCCAGTACTTC
CASSFRSQDNAQYF
>TRBJ1-5|-|TRBV6-1|-
TGTGCCAGCGGGAGAGGCAATCAGCCCCAGCATTTT
CASGRGNQPQHF
>TRBJ1-6|few|TRBV6-1|TRBD1
TGTGCCAGCGGACCGGGACAGGGGAATTCACCCCTCCACTTT
CASGPGQGNSPLHF
>TRBJ1-4|-|TRBV7-2|-
TGTGCCAGCAGCTTACACGTTGCAACTAATGAAAAACTGTTTTTT
CASSLHVATNEKLFF
>TRBJ2-7|-|TRBV20-1|-
TGCAGTGCTTACAGGTCCTCCTACGAGCAGTACTTC
CSAYRSSYEQYF
>TRBJ2-2|-|TRBV7-2|TRBD2
TGTGCCAGCAGCGGCGCCACGGGAGGTGCGAACACCGGGGAGCTGTTTTTT
CASSGATGGANTGELFF
>TRBJ1-2|few|TRBV20-1|TRBD1
TGCAGCCCTAGGGCACAGGGGGGCAGGGGGCAGGATGGCTACACCTTC
CSPRAQGGRGQDGYTF
>TRBJ1-2|-|TRBV24-1|TRBD1
TGTGCCACCAGTGATTCCGACAGGGACGGCTACACCTTC
CATSDSDRDGYTF
>TRBJ1-2|-|TRBV6-5|-
TGTGCCAGCAGTTACTCCGGACAGATTAACTATGGCTACACCTTC
CASSYSGQINYGYTF
>TRBJ1-5|few|TRBV19|TRBD1
TGTGCCAGTAGTATCCAGGGGGCCAATCAGCCCCAGCATTTT
CASSIQGANQPQHF
>TRBJ2-3|-|TRBV6-1|-
TGTGCCAGCACCGATGCGGATACGCAGTATTTT
CASTDADTQYF
>TRBJ1-6|few|TRBV20-1|-
TGCAGTGCTAGAGATCAGGGCTGGCATTCACCCCTCCACTTT
CSARDQGWHSPLHF
>TRBJ1-2|-|TRBV6-1|-
TGTGCCAGCAGCCAAATGAGGGGGGTCCTCGGTGGCTACACCTTC
CASSQMRGVLGGYTF
>TRBJ1-6|-|TRBV18|-
TGTGCCAGCTCACTGAAGGAGAATTCACCCCTCCACTTT
CASSLKENSPLHF
>TRBJ1-2|once|TRBV9|-
TGTGCCAGCAGCGTACACCCAGGGGTCTACTATGGCTACACCTTC
CASSVHPGVYYGYTF
>TRBJ2-3|few|TRBV19|-
TGTGCCAGTAGTTCCCGGGCAGGGGAGGGAGATACGCAGTATTTT
CASSSRAGEGDTQYF
>TRBJ2-3|-|TRBV6-5|TRBD2
TGTGCCAGCAGTTCCACTAGCGGGCTTAAGGGAGATACGCAGTATTTT
CASSSTSGLKGDTQYF
>TRBJ2-4|-|TRBV7-8|-
TGTGCCAGCAGCTTAGCGAGGGGAAACATTCAGTACTTC
CASSLARGNIQYF
>TRBJ1-2|-|TRBV24-1|TRBD1
TGTGCCACCAGTGATAGGGCAGGGGGGAACTATGGCTACACCTTC
CATSDRAGGNYGYTF
>TRBJ2-7|-|TRBV20-1|-
TGCAGTGCCCAAACGGGACGGCTACTCTACGAGCAGTACTTC
CSAQTGRLLYEQYF
>TRBJ1-2|few|TRBV11-3|TRBD1
TGTGCCAGCAGCCCCGACAGGGTTTTCGCTGGCTACACCTTC
CASSPDRVFAGYTF
>TRBJ2-7|once|TRBV7-2|TRBD2
TGTGCCAGCAGCTTCGGCCTAGCGGGGGGGCCCGAGCAGTACTTC
CASSFGLAGGPEQYF
>TRBJ2-3|-|TRBV19|TRBD1
TGTGCCAGTAGTCCTGACAGGGATCAAGATACGCAGTATTTT
CASSPDRDQDTQYF
>TRBJ1-6|-|TRBV20-1|-
TGCAGTGCTAGAAAGGGCGTGAGCTCCTATAATTCACCCCTCCACTTT
CSARKGVSSYNSPLHF
>TRBJ1-2|-|TRBV12-3/TRBV12-4|TRBD1
TGTGCCAGCAGTAAGGGGACAGGGGTAGGCAACTATGGCTACACCTTC
CASSKGTGVGNYGYTF
>TRBJ2-2|few|TRBV7-8|TRBD2
TGTGCCAGCAGCTTAGGGGGGGGAGTCACCGGGGAGCTGTTTTTT
CASSLGGGVTGELFF
>TRBJ1-5|few|TRBV6-1|-
TGTGCCAGCAGTGATGGACAGAGCAATCAGCCCCAGCATTTT
CASSDGQSNQPQHF
>TRBJ2-4|-|TRBV27|-
TGTGCCAGCAGTCCACTAAGAGGACTGATCGTAGCCAAAAACATTCAGTACTTC
CASSPLRGLIVAKNIQYF
>TRBJ1-1|-|TRBV2|TRBD1
TGTGCCAGCAGTATGGACAGGCACACTGAAGCTTTCTTT
CASSMDRHTEAFF
>TRBJ1-5|-|TRBV24-1|-
TGTGCCACCGATCGGGGGTACAATCAGCCCCAGCATTTT
CATDRGYNQPQHF
>TRBJ2-7|-|TRBV25-1|TRBD1
TGTGCCAGCAGGGACAGGGGGTTGGGAGAGCAGTACTTC
CASRDRGLGEQYF
>TRBJ1-1|-|TRBV2|TRBD1
TGTGCCAACTCGGTACAGGGGTCGGGCACTGAAGCTTTCTTT
CANSVQGSGTEAFF
>TRBJ1-1|-|TRBV28|-
TGTGCCAGCAGCCCCCCGGGGCAGATGAACACTGAAGCTTTCTTT
CASSPPGQMNTEAFF
>TRBJ1-1|-|TRBV19|TRBD1
TGTGCCAGTAGTAGACAGGGGGGTTTGGCTGAAGCTTTCTTT
CASSRQGGLAEAFF
>TRBJ2-7|-|TRBV19|-
TGTGCCAGTAGTATGGCGTTCCGGGACGAGCAGTACTTC
CASSMAFRDEQYF
>TRBJ1-6|few|TRBV2|TRBD1
TGTGCCAGCAGTGTGGGGACAGAGAATTCACCCCTCCACTTT
CASSVGTENSPLHF
>TRBJ2-7|-|TRBV5-1|TRBD2
TGCGCCAGCAGCTCAGGACTAGCGGGAGGCTACGAGCAGTACTTC
CASSSGLAGGYEQYF
>TRBJ2-2|-|TRBV6-2/TRBV6-3|TRBD1
TGTGCCAGCAGTTACCTACTACAGGGGACCGGGGAGCTGTTTTTT
CASSYLLQGTGELFF
>TRBJ2-1|once|TRBV20-1|TRBD2
TGCAGTCTCGACGGTAGCGGGAGGGTTGAGCAGTTCTTC
CSLDGSGRVEQFF